This T cell receptor beta chain was obtained from a study of blood T cells in healthy people across ages. The second PCR ran about 6 to 11 cycles with a sample-barcoded 5' primer and J-beta primers. MiXCR, applied by TCRdb to the 5' RACE reads, yields one record per CDR3 protein. In the table there are about 970,000 distinct CDR3 sequences, approximately 50% of which are singletons. Trimming cost V 0 bases and J 4 bases; bases outside gene matches: 5. This CDR3 spans 15 amino acids. Looked up from germline, CDR1 is DFQATT and CDR2 is SNEGSKA (reference sequence). Sequencing was performed on blood. The sequence derives from a woman aged 55-70 years in good health. The chain has TRBV20-1 and TRBJ2-1, with TRBD2 identical over 8 bases. The CDR3 sequence is CSARDGQREYNEQFF. In nucleotides, the CDR3 is TGCAGTGCTAGAGATGGGCAGCGGGAGTACAATGAGCAGTTCTTC.